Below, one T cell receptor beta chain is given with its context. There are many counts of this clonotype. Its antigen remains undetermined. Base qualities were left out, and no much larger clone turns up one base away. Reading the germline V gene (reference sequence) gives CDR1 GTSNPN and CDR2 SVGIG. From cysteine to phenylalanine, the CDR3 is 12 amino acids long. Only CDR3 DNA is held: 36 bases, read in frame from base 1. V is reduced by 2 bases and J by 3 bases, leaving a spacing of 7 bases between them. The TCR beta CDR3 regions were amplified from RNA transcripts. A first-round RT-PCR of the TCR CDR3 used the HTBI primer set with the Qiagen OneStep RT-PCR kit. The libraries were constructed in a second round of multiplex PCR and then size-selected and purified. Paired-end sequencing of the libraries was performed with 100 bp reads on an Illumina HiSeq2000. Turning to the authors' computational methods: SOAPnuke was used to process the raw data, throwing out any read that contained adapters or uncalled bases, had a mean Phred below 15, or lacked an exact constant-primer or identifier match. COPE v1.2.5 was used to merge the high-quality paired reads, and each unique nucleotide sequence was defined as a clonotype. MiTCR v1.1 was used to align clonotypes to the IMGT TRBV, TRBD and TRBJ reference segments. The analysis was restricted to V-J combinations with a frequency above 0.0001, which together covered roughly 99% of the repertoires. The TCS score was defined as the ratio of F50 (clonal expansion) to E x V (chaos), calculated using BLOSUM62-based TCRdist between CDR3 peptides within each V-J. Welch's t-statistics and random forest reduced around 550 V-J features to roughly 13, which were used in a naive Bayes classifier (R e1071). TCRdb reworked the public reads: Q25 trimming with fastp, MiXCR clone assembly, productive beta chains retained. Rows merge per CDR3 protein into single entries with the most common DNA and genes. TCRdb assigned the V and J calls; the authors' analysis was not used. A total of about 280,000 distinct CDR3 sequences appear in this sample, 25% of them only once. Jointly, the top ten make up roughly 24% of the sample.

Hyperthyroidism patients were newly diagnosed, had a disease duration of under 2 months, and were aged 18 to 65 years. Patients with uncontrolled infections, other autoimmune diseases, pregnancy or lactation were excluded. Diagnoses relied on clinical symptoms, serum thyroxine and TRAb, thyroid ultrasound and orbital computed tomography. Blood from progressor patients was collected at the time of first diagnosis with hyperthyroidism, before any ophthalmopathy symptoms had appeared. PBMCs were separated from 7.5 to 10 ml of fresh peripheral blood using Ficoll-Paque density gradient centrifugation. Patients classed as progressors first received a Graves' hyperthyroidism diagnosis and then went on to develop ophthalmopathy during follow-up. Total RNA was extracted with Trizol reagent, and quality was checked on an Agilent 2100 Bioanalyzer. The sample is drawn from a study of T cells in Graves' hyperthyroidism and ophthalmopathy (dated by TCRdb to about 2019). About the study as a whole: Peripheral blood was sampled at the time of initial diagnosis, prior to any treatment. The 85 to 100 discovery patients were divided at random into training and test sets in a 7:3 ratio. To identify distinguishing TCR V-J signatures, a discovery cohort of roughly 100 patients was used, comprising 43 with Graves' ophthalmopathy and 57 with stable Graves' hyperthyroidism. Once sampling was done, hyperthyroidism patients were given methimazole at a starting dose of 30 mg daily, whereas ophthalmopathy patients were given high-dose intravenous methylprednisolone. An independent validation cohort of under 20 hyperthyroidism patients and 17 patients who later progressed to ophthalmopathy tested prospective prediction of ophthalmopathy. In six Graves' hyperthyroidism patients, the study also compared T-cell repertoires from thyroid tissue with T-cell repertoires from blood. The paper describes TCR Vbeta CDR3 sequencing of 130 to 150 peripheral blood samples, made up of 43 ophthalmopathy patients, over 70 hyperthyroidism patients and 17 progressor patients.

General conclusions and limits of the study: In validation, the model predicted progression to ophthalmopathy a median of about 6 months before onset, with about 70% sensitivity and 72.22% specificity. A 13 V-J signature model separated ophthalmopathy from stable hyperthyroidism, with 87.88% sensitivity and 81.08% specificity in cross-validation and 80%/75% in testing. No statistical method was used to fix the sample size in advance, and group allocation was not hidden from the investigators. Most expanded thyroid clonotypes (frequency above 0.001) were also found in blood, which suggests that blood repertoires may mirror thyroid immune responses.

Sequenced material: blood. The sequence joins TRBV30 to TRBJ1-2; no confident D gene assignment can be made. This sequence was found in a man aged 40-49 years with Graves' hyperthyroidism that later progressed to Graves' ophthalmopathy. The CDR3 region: CAWSPGHYGYTF. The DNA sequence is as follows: TGTGCCTGGAGTCCCGGACACTATGGCTACACCTTC.